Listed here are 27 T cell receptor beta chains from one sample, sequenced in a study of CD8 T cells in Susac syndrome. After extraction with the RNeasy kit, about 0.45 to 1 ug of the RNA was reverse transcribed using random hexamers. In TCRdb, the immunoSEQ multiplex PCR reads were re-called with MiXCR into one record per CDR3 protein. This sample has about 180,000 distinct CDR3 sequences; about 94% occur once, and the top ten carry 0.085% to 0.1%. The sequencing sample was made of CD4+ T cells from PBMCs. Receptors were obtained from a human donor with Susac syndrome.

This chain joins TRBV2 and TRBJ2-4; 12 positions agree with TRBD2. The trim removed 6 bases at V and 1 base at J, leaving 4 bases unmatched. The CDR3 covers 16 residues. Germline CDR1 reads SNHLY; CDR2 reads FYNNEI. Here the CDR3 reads CASSVTSGSAKNIQYF. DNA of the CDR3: TGTGCCAGCAGCGTGACTAGCGGGAGTGCCAAAAACATTCAGTACTTC.

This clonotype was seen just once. The CDR3 is CASSEYRENEQFF. The CDR3 nucleotides are TGTGCCAGCAGTGAGTACAGGGAGAATGAGCAGTTCTTC. The gene calls are TRBV2 and TRBJ2-1, with D possibly matching TRBD1 (6 bases). Germline V gene sequence: CDR1 SNHLY, CDR2 FYNNEI. This CDR3 is built from 13 residues. Trimming removed 3 bases from V and 7 bases from J, with 10 bases in between.

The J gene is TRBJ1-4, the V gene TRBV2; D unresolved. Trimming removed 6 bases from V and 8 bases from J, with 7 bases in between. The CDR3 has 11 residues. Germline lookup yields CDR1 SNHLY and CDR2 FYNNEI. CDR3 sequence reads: CASRAGEKLFF. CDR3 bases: TGTGCCAGCAGGGCGGGGGAAAAACTGTTTTTT.

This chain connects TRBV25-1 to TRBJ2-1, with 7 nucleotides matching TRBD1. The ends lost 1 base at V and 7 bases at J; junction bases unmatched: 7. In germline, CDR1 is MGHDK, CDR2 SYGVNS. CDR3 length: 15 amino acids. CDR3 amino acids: CASSESDRPVNEQFF. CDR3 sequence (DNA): TGTGCCAGCAGTGAATCGGACAGGCCAGTGAATGAGCAGTTCTTC.

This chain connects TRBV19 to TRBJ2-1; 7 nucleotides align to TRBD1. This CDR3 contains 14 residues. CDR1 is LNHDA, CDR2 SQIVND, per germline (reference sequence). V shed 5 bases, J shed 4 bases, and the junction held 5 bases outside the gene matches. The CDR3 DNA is TGTGCCAGTAGTTCGGCAGGGGGTTACAATGAGCAGTTCTTC. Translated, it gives CASSSAGGYNEQFF. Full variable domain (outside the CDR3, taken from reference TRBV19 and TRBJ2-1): DGGITQSPKYLFRKEGQNVTLSCEQNLNHDAMYWYRQDPGQGLRLIYYSQIVNDFQKGDIAEGYSVSREKKESFPLTVTSAQKNPTAFYLCASSSAGGYNEQFFGPGTRLTVL.

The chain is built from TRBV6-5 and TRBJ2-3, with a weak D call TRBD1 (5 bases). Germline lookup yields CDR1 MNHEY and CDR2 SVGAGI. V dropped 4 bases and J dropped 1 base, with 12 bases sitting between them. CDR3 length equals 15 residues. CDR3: CASSLIQAGTDTQYF. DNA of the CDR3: TGTGCCAGCAGTTTAATACAGGCCGGCACAGATACGCAGTATTTT.

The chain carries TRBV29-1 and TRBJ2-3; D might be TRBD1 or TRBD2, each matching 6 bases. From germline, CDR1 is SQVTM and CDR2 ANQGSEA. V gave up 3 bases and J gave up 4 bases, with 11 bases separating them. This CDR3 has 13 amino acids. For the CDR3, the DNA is TGCAGCGTTGATGGGGGGCCGGCAGATACGCAGTATTTT. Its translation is CSVDGGPADTQYF.

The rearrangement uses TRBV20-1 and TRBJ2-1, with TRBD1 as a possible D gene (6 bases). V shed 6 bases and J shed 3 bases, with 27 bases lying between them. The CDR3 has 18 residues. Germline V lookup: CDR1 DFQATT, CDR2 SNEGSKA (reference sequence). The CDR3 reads CSAVRWGRLNKLYNEQFF. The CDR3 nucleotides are TGCAGTGCCGTCCGGTGGGGGCGTTTGAATAAACTCTACAATGAGCAGTTCTTC.

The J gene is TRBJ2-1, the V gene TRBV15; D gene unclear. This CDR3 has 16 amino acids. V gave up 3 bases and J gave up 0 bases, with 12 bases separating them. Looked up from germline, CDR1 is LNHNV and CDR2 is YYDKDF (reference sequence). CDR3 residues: CATSSSHAVSYNEQFF. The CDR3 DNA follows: TGTGCCACCAGCAGTAGTCATGCAGTCTCCTACAATGAGCAGTTCTTC.

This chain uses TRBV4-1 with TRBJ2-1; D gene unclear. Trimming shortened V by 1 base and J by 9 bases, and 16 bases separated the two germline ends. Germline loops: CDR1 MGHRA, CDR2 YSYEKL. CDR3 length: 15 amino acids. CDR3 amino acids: CASSQGVAGPREQFF. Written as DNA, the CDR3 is TGCGCCAGCAGCCAAGGGGTAGCCGGTCCGCGTGAGCAGTTCTTC.

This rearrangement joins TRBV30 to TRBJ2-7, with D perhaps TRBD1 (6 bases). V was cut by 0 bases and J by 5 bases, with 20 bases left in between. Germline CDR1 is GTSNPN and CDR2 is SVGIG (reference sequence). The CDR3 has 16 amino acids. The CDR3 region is CAWSVLYAQGDDEQYF. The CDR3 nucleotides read TGTGCCTGGAGTGTACTTTACGCACAGGGCGACGACGAGCAGTACTTC. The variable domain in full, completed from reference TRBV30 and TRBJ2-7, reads SQTIHQWPATLVQPVGSPLSLECTVEGTSNPNLYWYRQAAGRGLQLLFYSVGIGQISSEVPQNLSASRPQDRQFILSSKKLLLSDSGFYLCAWSVLYAQGDDEQYFGPGTRLTVT.

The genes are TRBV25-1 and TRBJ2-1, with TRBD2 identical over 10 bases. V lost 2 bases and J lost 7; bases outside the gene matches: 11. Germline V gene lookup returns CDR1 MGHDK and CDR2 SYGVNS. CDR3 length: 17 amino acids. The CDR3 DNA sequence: TGTGCCAGCAGTGAACCCCGAGCTAGCGGGAGTAGTAATGAGCAGTTCTTC. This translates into CASSEPRASGSSNEQFF.

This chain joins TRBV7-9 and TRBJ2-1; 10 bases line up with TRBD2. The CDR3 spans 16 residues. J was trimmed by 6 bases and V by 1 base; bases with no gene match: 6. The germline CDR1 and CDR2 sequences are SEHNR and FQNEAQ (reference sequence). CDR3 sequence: CASSLGLAGGSNEQFF. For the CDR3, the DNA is TGTGCCAGCAGCTTAGGGTTAGCGGGAGGTTCCAATGAGCAGTTCTTC.

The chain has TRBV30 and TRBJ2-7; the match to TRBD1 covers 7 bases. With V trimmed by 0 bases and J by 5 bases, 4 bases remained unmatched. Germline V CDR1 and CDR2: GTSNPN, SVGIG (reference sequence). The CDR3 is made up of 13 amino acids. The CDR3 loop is CAWSVQGIHEQYF. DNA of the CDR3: TGTGCCTGGAGTGTACAGGGGATCCACGAGCAGTACTTC.

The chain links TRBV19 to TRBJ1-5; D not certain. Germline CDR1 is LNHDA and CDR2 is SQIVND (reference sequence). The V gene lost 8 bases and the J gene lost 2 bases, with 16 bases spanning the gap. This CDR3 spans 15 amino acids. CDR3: CASRRGFGGNQPQHF. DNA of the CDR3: TGTGCCAGTCGTCGGGGTTTCGGGGGCAATCAGCCCCAGCATTTT. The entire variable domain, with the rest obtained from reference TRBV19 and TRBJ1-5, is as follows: DGGITQSPKYLFRKEGQNVTLSCEQNLNHDAMYWYRQDPGQGLRLIYYSQIVNDFQKGDIAEGYSVSREKKESFPLTVTSAQKNPTAFYLCASRRGFGGNQPQHFGDGTRLSIL.

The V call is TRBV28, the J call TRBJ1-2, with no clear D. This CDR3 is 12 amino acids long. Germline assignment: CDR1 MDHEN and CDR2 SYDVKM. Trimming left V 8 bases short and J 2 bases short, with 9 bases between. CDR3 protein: CASLYGNYGYTF. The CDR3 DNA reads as TGTGCCAGCCTCTACGGGAACTATGGCTACACCTTC.

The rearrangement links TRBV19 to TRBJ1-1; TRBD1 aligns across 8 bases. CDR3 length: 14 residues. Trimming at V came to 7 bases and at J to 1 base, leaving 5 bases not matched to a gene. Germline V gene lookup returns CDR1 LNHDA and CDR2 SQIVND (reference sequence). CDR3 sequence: CASTMGQANTEAFF. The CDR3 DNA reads TGTGCCAGTACGATGGGACAGGCGAACACTGAAGCTTTCTTT.

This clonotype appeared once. The CDR3 nucleotides read TGCAGTGCAGGGACTAGCGGGCCGTACAATGAGCAGTTCTTC. It is translated as CSAGTSGPYNEQFF. The chain recombines TRBV20-1 with TRBJ2-1; 12 positions agree with TRBD2. With V trimmed by 6 bases and J by 4 bases, 4 bases remained unmatched. Germline CDR1 and CDR2: DFQATT and SNEGSKA (reference sequence). There are 14 residues in the CDR3.

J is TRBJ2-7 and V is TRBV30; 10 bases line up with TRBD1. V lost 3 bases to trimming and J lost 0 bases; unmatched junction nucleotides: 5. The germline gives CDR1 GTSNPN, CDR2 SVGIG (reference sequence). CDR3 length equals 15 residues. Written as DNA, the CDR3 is TGTGCCTGGAGCGGGACAGGGGCAAGCTCCTACGAGCAGTACTTC. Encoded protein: CAWSGTGASSYEQYF.

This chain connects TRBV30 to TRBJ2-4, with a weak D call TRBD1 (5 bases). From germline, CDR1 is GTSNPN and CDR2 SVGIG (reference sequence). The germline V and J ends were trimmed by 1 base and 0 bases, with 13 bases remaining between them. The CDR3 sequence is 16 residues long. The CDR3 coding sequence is TGTGCCTGGAGTGGGCACGAAGGGGTAGCCAAAAACATTCAGTACTTC. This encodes CAWSGHEGVAKNIQYF.

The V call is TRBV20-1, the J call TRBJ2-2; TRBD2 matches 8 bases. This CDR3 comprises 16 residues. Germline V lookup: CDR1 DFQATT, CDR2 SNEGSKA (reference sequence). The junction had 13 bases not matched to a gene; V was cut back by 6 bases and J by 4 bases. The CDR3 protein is CSAKRTVTSGTGELFF. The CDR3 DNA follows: TGCAGTGCGAAGAGGACAGTAACTAGCGGCACCGGGGAGCTGTTTTTT.

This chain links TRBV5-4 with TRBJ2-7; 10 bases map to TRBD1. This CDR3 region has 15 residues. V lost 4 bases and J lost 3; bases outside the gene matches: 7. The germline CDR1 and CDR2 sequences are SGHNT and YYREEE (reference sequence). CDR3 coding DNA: TGTGCCAGCAGCGCCGGGACAGGGGTGGTCTACGAGCAGTACTTC. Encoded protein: CASSAGTGVVYEQYF.

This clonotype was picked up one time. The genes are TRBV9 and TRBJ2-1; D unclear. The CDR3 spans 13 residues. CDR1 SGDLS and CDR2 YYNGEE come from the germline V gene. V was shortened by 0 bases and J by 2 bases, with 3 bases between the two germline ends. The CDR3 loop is CASSVGAYNEQFF. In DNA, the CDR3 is TGTGCCAGCAGCGTAGGCGCCTACAATGAGCAGTTCTTC. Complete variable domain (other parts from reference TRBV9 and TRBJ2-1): DSGVTQTPKHLITATGQRVTLRCSPRSGDLSVYWYQQSLDQGLQFLIQYYNGEERAKGNILERFSAQQFPDLHSELNLSSLELGDSALYFCASSVGAYNEQFFGPGTRLTVL.

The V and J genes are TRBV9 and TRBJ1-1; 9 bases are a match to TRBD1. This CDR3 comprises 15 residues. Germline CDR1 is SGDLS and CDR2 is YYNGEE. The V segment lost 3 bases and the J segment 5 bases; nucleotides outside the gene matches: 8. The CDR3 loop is CASSGSIGQGTEAFF. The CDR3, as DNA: TGTGCCAGCAGCGGTTCAATCGGACAGGGGACTGAAGCTTTCTTT.

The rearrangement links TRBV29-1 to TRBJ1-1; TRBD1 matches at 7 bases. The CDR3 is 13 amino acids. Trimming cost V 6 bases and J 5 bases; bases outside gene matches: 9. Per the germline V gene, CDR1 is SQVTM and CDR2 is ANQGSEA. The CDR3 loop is CSVERDRETEAFF. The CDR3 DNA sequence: TGCAGCGTAGAACGCGACAGGGAGACTGAAGCTTTCTTT.

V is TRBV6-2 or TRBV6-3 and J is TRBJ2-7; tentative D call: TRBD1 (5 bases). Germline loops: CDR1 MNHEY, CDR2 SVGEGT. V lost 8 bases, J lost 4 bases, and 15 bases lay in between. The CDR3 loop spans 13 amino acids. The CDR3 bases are TGTGCCAGCCGAAAGGGGATGGGGTACGAGCAGTACTTC. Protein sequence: CASRKGMGYEQYF.

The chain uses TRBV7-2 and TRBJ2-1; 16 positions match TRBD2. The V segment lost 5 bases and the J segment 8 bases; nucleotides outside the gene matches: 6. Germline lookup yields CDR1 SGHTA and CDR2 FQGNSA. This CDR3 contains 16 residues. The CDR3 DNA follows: TGTGCCAGCAGCGCGGGGACTAGCGGGGGGGCAGATGAGCAGTTCTTC. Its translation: CASSAGTSGGADEQFF.